This T cell receptor beta chain was sequenced for a study of post-analysis software for immune sequencing data. Study observations and caveats: When the samples were clustered directly with F measure, those that had been prepared in the same batch showed strong co-clustering. Controls showed lower frequencies than patients for five TRBV segments, and TRBV5-6, TRBV5-1 and TRBV20-1 were among these.

The library was made from cDNA and included unique molecular identifiers. Each CDR3 protein is one row after TCRdb ran MiXCR on the PCR reads. There are roughly 580,000 distinct CDR3 sequences in the sample; about 40% occur only once, and around 1.7% lies in the top ten. Trimming stripped 3 bases from V and 2 bases from J, with 13 bases between. The CDR3 spans 16 residues. Germline V CDR1 and CDR2: SGHAT, FQNNGV. A note on this clonotype: Its antigen is unknown.

Sequencing was carried out using blood. This receptor was taken from a girl aged 10-17 years with multiple sclerosis. The chain links TRBV11-2 to TRBJ1-4; no clear D. CDR3 sequence reads: CASSLRVGWTNEKLFF. As DNA, the CDR3 is TGTGCCAGCAGCTTGAGAGTTGGGTGGACTAATGAAAAACTGTTTTTT.